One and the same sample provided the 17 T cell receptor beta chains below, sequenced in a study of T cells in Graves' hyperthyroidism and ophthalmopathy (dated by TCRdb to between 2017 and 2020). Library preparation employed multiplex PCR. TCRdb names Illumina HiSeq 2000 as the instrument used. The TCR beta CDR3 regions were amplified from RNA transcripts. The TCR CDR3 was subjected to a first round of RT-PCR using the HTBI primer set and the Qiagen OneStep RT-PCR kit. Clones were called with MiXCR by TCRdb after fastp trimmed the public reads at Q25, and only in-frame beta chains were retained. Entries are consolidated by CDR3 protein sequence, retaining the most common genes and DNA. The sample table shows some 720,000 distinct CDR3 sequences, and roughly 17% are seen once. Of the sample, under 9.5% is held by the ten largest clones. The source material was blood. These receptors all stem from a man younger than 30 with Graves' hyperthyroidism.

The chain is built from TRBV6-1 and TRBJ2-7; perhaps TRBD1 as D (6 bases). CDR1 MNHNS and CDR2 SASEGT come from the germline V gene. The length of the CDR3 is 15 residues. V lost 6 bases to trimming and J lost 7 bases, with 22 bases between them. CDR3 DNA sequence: TGTGCCAGCAGCCGCCGACAGGCGTACTTCCGGGAGCAGTACTTC. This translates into CASSRRQAYFREQYF.

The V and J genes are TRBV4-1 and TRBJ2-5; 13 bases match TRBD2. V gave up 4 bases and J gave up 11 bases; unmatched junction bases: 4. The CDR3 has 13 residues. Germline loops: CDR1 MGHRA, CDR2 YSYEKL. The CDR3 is CASSLGTSGTQYF. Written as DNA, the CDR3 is TGCGCCAGCAGCCTCGGGACTAGCGGGACTCAGTACTTC.

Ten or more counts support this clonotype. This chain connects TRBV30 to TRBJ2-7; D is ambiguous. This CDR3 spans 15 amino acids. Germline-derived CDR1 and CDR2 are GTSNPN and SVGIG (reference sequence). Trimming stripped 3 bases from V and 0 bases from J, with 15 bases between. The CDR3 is CAWRSSFLSSYEQYF. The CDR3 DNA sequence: TGTGCCTGGAGGTCATCCTTCCTTAGCTCCTACGAGCAGTACTTC.

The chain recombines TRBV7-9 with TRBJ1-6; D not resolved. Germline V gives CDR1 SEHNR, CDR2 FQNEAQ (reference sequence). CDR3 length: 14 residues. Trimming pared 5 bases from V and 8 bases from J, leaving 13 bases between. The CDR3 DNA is TGTGCCAGCAGCACAACCGGGAGGTATTCACCCCTCCACTTT. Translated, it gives CASSTTGRYSPLHF.

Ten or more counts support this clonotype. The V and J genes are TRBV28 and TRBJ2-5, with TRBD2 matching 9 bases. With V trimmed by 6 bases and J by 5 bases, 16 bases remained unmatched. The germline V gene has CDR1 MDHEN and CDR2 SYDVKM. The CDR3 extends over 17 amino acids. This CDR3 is CASSFLRGSGSIETQYF. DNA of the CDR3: TGTGCCAGCAGCTTCCTGCGAGGTAGCGGGAGCATCGAGACCCAGTACTTC.

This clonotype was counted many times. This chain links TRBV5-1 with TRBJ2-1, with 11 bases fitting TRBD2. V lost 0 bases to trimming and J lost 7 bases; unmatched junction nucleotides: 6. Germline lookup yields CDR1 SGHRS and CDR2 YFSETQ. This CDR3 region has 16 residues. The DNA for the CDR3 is TGCGCCAGCAGCTTGGTATTGGCTAGCGGGAGGAATGAGCAGTTCTTC. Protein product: CASSLVLASGRNEQFF.

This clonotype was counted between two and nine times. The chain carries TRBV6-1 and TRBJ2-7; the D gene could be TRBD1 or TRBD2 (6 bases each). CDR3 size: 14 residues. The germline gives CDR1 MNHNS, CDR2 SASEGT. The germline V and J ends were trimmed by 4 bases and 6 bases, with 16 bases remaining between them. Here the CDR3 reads CASSVGHRLGEQYF. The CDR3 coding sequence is TGTGCCAGCAGTGTGGGACACAGACTAGGCGAGCAGTACTTC.

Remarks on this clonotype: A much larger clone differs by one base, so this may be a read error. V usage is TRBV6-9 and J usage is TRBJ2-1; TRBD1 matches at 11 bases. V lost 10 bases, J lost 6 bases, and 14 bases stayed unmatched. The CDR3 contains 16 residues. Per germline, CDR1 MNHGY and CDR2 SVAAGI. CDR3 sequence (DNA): TGTGCCAACATTTCTCCCCGGACAGGGGGCGGCAATGAGCAGTTCTTC. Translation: CANISPRTGGGNEQFF.

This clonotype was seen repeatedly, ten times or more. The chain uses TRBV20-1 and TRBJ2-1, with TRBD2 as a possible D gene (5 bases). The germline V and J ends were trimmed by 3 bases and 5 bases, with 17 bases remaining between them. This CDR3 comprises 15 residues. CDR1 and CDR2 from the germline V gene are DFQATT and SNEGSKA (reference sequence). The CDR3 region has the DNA TGCAGTGCTAGCGTCGTTGAGCGGCTGCACAATGAGCAGTTCTTC. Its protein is CSASVVERLHNEQFF.

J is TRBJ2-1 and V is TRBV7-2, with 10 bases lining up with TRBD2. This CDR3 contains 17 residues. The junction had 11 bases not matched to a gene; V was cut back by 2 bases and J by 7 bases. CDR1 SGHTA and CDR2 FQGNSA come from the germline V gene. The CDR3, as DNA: TGTGCCAGCAGCTTAATGTCCCTAGCGGGAGACGCTAATGAGCAGTTCTTC. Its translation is CASSLMSLAGDANEQFF.

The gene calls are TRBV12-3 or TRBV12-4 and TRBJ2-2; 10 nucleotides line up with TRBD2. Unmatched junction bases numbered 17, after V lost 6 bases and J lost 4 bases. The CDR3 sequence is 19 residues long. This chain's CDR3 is CASSTFSTSGRASTGELFF. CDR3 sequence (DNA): TGTGCCAGCAGCACCTTCTCTACCAGCGGGAGGGCCAGCACCGGGGAGCTGTTTTTT.

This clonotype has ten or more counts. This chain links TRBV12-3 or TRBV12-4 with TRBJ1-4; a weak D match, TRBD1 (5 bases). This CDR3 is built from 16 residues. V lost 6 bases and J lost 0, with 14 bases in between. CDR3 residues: CASSQGWGATNEKLFF. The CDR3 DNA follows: TGTGCCAGCAGCCAAGGGTGGGGGGCAACTAATGAAAAACTGTTTTTT.

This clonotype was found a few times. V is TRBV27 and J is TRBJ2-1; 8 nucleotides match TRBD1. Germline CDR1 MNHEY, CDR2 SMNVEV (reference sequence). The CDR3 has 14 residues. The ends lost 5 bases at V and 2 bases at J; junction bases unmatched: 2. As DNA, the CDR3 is TGTGCCAGCAGTCGGACAGGGACCTACAATGAGCAGTTCTTC. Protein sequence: CASSRTGTYNEQFF.

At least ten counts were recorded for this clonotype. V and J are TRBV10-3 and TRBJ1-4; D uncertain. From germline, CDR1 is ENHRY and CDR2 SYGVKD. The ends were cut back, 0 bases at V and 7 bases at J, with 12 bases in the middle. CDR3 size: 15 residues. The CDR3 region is CAISESGRGGEKLFF. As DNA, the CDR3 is TGTGCCATCAGTGAGTCTGGACGGGGAGGTGAAAAACTGTTTTTT.

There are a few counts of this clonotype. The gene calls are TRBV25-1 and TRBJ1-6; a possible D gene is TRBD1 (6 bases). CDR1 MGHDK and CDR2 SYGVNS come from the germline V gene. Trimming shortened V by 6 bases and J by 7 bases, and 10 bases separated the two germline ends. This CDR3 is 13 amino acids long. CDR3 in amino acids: CASRGAENSPLHF. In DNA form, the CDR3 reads TGTGCCAGCAGGGGGGCCGAGAATTCACCCCTCCACTTT. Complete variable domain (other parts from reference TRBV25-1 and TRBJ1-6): EADIYQTPRYLVIGTGKKITLECSQTMGHDKMYWYQQDPGMELHLIHYSYGVNSTEKGDLSSESTVSRIRTEHFPLTLESARPSHTSQYLCASRGAENSPLHFGNGTRLTVT.

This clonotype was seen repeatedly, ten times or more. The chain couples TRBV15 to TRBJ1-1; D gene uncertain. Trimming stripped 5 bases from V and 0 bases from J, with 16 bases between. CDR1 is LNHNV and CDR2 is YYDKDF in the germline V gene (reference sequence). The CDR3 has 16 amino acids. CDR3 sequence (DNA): TGTGCCACCAGCTACAACTCCGAACCCATGAACACTGAAGCTTTCTTT. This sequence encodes CATSYNSEPMNTEAFF.

The CDR3 region is CSVTPGGGGTDTQYF. The DNA for the CDR3 is TGCAGCGTGACCCCGGGGGGAGGTGGCACAGATACGCAGTATTTT. V is TRBV29-1 and J is TRBJ2-3; 7 nucleotides align to TRBD2. The CDR3 consists of 15 residues. V dropped 6 bases and J dropped 1; count of bases not matched to a gene: 10. Germline lookup yields CDR1 SQVTM and CDR2 ANQGSEA.